The 26 T cell receptor beta chains in this list originate from one sample, sequenced in a study of blood T cells in healthy people across ages. With a J-beta primer mix and a sample-barcoded 5' primer, a second PCR ran about 6 to 11 cycles. TCRdb reprocessed the 5' RACE reads with MiXCR, giving one entry per CDR3 protein. The data contain about 1.6 million distinct CDR3 sequences, about 35% of them singletons. Material for sequencing was blood. The origin of the receptors is a woman younger than 45 in good health.

This clonotype was found many times. The DNA of the CDR3 is TGTGCCATCAGTGAGTCGGCGACTAGCGGAACCGAGCAGTACTTC. Translation gives CAISESATSGTEQYF. The rearrangement joins TRBV10-3 to TRBJ2-7; 9 bases agree with TRBD2. J lost 6 bases, V lost 0 bases, and 6 bases had no gene match. The CDR3 is 15 amino acids. The V gene's germline CDR1 is ENHRY and CDR2 SYGVKD.

In the case of this clonotype: With a much larger clone just one base away, this may be a read error. This sequence joins TRBV27 and TRBJ1-1; weak D call: TRBD1 (6 bases). The CDR3 length is 14 residues. Germline loops: CDR1 MNHEY, CDR2 SMNVEV (reference sequence). DNA of the CDR3: TGTGCCAGCAGAAAGACAGGAATGAACACTGAAACTTTCTTT. Its protein is CASRKTGMNTETFF.

This clonotype has more than one count but fewer than ten. The chain joins TRBV28 to TRBJ2-1; D is possibly TRBD2 (6 bases). Germline loops: CDR1 MDHEN, CDR2 SYDVKM. Trimming took 4 bases from V and 11 from J, leaving 12 bases between them. This CDR3 has 12 residues. For the CDR3, the DNA is TGTGCCAGCAGTTCGGGACTGAAACAGCAGTTCTTC. This gives the protein CASSSGLKQQFF.

The J gene is TRBJ1-1, the V gene TRBV20-1, with D possibly TRBD1 on 6 matching bases. In germline, CDR1 is DFQATT, CDR2 SNEGSKA (reference sequence). The CDR3 spans 14 residues. Deletions cut 3 bases from V and 4 bases from J, with 15 bases between. The CDR3 here is CSASRGQGPTEAFF. CDR3 sequence (DNA): TGCAGTGCTAGTAGGGGTCAGGGGCCCACTGAAGCTTTCTTT.

The V and J genes are TRBV20-1 and TRBJ2-4; D possibly corresponds to TRBD2 (5 bases). The J call may be mistaken, given a closer DNA end match to TRBJ2-5. The V gene's germline CDR1 is DFQATT and CDR2 SNEGSKA (reference sequence). The length of the CDR3 is 11 residues. CDR3 nucleotides: TGCAGTTCCGGGAAACAAGAGACCCAGTACTTC. Its protein is CSSGKQETQYF.

The chain is built from TRBV6-2 or TRBV6-3 and TRBJ1-1; 8 bases match TRBD1. The trim removed 6 bases at V and 0 bases at J, leaving 9 bases unmatched. This CDR3 region has 16 residues. The germline CDR1 and CDR2 sequences are MNHEY and SVGEGT. The CDR3 coding sequence is TGTGCCAGCAGCCTGGACAGGGTAGGGATGAACACTGAAGCTTTCTTT. This sequence encodes CASSLDRVGMNTEAFF.

This clonotype has a handful of counts. The rearrangement joins TRBV5-1 to TRBJ1-4, with 7 bases matching TRBD1. The V and J ends lost 3 bases and 7 bases, in that order; junction bases with no gene match: 12. The germline V gene encodes CDR1 SGHRS and CDR2 YFSETQ. The CDR3 totals 16 residues. This chain's CDR3 is CASSYRTQGDTEKLFF. DNA for the CDR3: TGCGCCAGCAGCTACCGGACCCAGGGGGATACTGAAAAACTGTTTTTT.

The chain combines TRBV12-3 or TRBV12-4 with TRBJ2-1; D uncertain. V was shortened by 3 bases and J by 7 bases, with 10 bases between the two germline ends. The CDR3 contains 13 residues. CDR3 sequence (DNA): TGTGCCAGCAGTTTCCGACGACAAAATGAGCAGTTCTTC. Translation: CASSFRRQNEQFF.

There are a few counts of this clonotype. This chain links TRBV9 with TRBJ2-3; D might be TRBD2 (6 bases). In germline, CDR1 is SGDLS, CDR2 YYNGEE. The CDR3 consists of 15 residues. The V gene lost 3 bases and the J gene lost 3 bases, with 14 bases spanning the gap. The DNA for the CDR3 is TGTGCCAGCAGCGAGCCGGGAGCGCAGACAGATACGCAGTATTTT. Translation gives CASSEPGAQTDTQYF.

The table lists this clonotype with many counts. The chain links TRBV4-2 to TRBJ2-3, with TRBD2 matching 8 bases. Germline-derived CDR1 and CDR2 are LGHNA and YNFKEQ. V was clipped by 3 bases and J by 3 bases; unmatched bases: 11. The CDR3 runs to 17 residues. The CDR3 spells CASSQGPSGSGTDTQYF. CDR3 bases: TGTGCCAGCAGCCAGGGGCCGAGCGGGAGTGGGACAGATACGCAGTATTTT.

The CDR3 is CSVPGTDTQYF. The CDR3 coding sequence is TGCAGCGTTCCAGGGACAGATACGCAGTATTTT. This chain links TRBV29-1 with TRBJ2-3, with D perhaps matching TRBD1 (5 bases). Germline V lookup: CDR1 SQVTM, CDR2 ANQGSEA. The CDR3 is 11 residues long. With 5 bases removed from V and 3 bases from J, the gap between germline ends came to 6 bases.

CDR3 DNA: TGTGCCAGCAGCTCTCAGGCCGGGACAGACCTCACAGATACGCAGTATTTT. Protein: CASSSQAGTDLTDTQYF. The chain combines TRBV5-5 with TRBJ2-3; 7 positions match TRBD1. Germline V gene lookup returns CDR1 SGHKS and CDR2 YYEKEE (reference sequence). V trimming: 3 bases; J trimming: 2 bases; junction bases outside the gene matches: 12. CDR3 size: 17 residues.

The chain uses TRBV5-1 and TRBJ2-5, with 10 bases identical to TRBD1. The CDR3 extends over 15 amino acids. The V gene's germline CDR1 is SGHRS and CDR2 YFSETQ. With V trimmed by 0 bases and J by 8 bases, 7 bases remained unmatched. The DNA for the CDR3 is TGCGCCAGCAGCTTGGTGGGACAGGGGACTGAAACCCAGTACTTC. It encodes CASSLVGQGTETQYF.

This chain links TRBV25-1 with TRBJ1-1; D call uncertain. Germline loops: CDR1 MGHDK, CDR2 SYGVNS. V was cut by 3 bases and J by 0 bases, with 8 bases left in between. The CDR3 runs 14 residues. This CDR3 is CASSDPDLNTEAFF. The CDR3 DNA reads TGTGCCAGCAGTGACCCAGATCTGAACACTGAAGCTTTCTTT.

This clonotype was observed a few times. The CDR3 coding sequence is TGTGCCAGCAGCTTTGGCCAGGGGGCTTCAATTTCCTATAATTCACCCCTCCACTTT. Translated, it gives CASSFGQGASISYNSPLHF. The J gene is TRBJ1-6, the V gene TRBV7-9, with 8 bases identical to TRBD1. V shed 3 bases and J 1 base; nucleotides not matched to a gene: 11. This CDR3 contains 19 residues. Germline V gene lookup returns CDR1 SEHNR and CDR2 FQNEAQ (reference sequence).

This rearrangement joins TRBV6-5 to TRBJ2-3; D call uncertain. Per germline, CDR1 MNHEY and CDR2 SVGAGI. Trimming stripped 6 bases from V and 5 bases from J, with 12 bases between. The CDR3 loop spans 13 amino acids. CDR3 sequence reads: CASSPLQEDTQYF. CDR3 DNA sequence: TGTGCCAGCAGCCCCTTACAAGAAGATACGCAGTATTTT.

The rearrangement links TRBV4-1 to TRBJ1-2, with 7 bases identical to TRBD1. CDR3 length equals 16 residues. Trimming cost V 4 bases and J 7 bases; bases outside gene matches: 15. The germline CDR1 and CDR2 sequences are MGHRA and YSYEKL. This chain's CDR3 is CASSPYGQVKGSGYTF. The CDR3 bases are TGCGCCAGCAGCCCGTATGGACAGGTTAAGGGCAGTGGCTACACCTTC.

This clonotype came up a few times. The chain combines TRBV6-2 or TRBV6-3 with TRBJ2-1, with 8 bases aligning to TRBD2. The V segment lost 2 bases and the J segment 8 bases; nucleotides outside the gene matches: 11. Germline V lookup: CDR1 MNHEY, CDR2 SVGEGT. This CDR3 comprises 16 residues. This CDR3 is CASSYPPAGVLDEQFF. The CDR3 nucleotides are TGTGCCAGCAGTTACCCCCCAGCGGGAGTACTCGATGAGCAGTTCTTC.

In this sample, this clonotype turned up a few times. The germline gene is not matched at one end of the junction; a read error may be the cause. The gene calls are TRBV7-6 and TRBJ2-5; D is possibly TRBD2 (7 bases). This CDR3 has 13 amino acids. Germline CDR1 SGHVS, CDR2 FNYEAQ. In DNA form, the CDR3 reads TGTGCCAACAGCTTATTAGAGGGGGGGGAGCAGTACTTC. Encoded protein: CANSLLEGGEQYF.

A few counts support this clonotype. The chain carries TRBV7-9 and TRBJ2-4, with D perhaps assigned TRBD1 or TRBD2 (5 bases each). The J call is in doubt because the DNA end fits TRBJ2-7 better. This CDR3 has 15 amino acids. Germline values: CDR1 SEHNR, CDR2 FQNEAQ (reference sequence). The CDR3 region has the DNA TGTGCCAGCGGATTAGGGGCGGAGAGGGTGGTCGAGCAGTACTTC. It encodes CASGLGAERVVEQYF.

The chain employs TRBV5-6 and TRBJ2-5; 7 bases agree with TRBD1. Trimming cost V 5 bases and J 2 bases; bases outside gene matches: 15. This CDR3 is 17 amino acids long. The germline CDR1 and CDR2 sequences are SGHDT and YYEEEE. The CDR3 is CASSLTGKGLRQETQYF. The DNA for the CDR3 is TGTGCCAGCAGTTTGACAGGGAAGGGTCTGAGGCAAGAGACCCAGTACTTC.

This clonotype has only a few counts. V usage is TRBV13 and J usage is TRBJ2-4; 7 bases map to TRBD2. V lost 5 bases, J lost 4 bases, and 8 bases stayed unmatched. The CDR3 is 15 residues long. CDR1 is PRHDT and CDR2 is FYEKMQ in the germline V gene (reference sequence). CDR3 DNA sequence: TGTGCCAGCAGCCCTGGGGGGGAGGGGAAAAACATTCAGTACTTC. It encodes CASSPGGEGKNIQYF.

This clonotype was seen a few times. The chain uses TRBV27 and TRBJ2-1; D is possibly TRBD1 (6 bases). The CDR3 contains 15 residues. Germline CDR1 is MNHEY and CDR2 is SMNVEV (reference sequence). The V end lost 3 bases, the J end lost 10 bases, and 19 bases lay between the germline ends. CDR3 protein: CASSFTGLAGDEQFF. For the CDR3, the DNA is TGTGCCAGCAGTTTTACAGGGCTCGCCGGGGACGAGCAGTTCTTC.

The chain joins TRBV5-5 to TRBJ2-5; tentatively, D is TRBD1 (5 bases). Trimming took off 1 base at V and 2 bases at J, with 15 bases between the two ends. CDR1 and CDR2 (germline): SGHKS, YYEKEE (reference sequence). CDR3 length: 16 amino acids. CDR3 DNA sequence: TGTGCCAGCAGCTTGTGGCAGGGTGGGTCTCAAGAGACCCAGTACTTC. Its translation is CASSLWQGGSQETQYF.

On this clonotype itself: Compared with germline, one end of the junction differs, possibly owing to a read error. J is TRBJ2-5 and V is TRBV24-1; D remains unclear. The germline CDR1 and CDR2 sequences are KGHDR and SFDVKD. This CDR3 comprises 16 residues. CDR3 residues: CAISDSLLVGQETQYF. CDR3 DNA: TGTGCCATCAGTGATTCCCTTTTAGTGGGACAAGAGACCCAGTACTTC.

V is TRBV20-1 and J is TRBJ1-2; maybe TRBD1 (6 bases). This CDR3 has 13 residues. V dropped 6 bases and J dropped 2 bases, with 13 bases sitting between them. Looked up from germline, CDR1 is DFQATT and CDR2 is SNEGSKA (reference sequence). CDR3 nucleotide sequence: TGCAGTGCCCCAGTACAGGGAAACTATGGCTACACCTTC. Translation: CSAPVQGNYGYTF.